This entry concerns a single T cell receptor beta chain. Its antigen is as yet unknown. The repertoire was sequenced with immunoSEQ multiplex PCR; TCRdb's copy has only in-frame clones and lacks some. The repertoire holds around 200,000 clones, 70% to 90% seen once, with 0.4% to 0.5% in the top ten. The data derive from a study of T cell responses to AZD1222 COVID-19 vaccine. Findings and limits, study-wide: Donors in the cohort were predominantly white British and more often female, and clonal diversity was possibly underestimated. An increase in Spike-specific TCR breadth and depth was observed after two AZD1222 doses.

CDR1 is GTSNPN and CDR2 is SVGIG in the germline V gene (reference sequence). The CDR3 runs to 15 residues. V was trimmed by 5 bases and J by 7 bases, leaving 20 bases between them. Sample: peripheral blood, taken on day 0 of AZD1222 vaccination. The clonotype originates from an adult in good health. The rearrangement joins TRBV30 to TRBJ1-4, with D tentatively TRBD1 (6 bases). In nucleotides, the CDR3 is TGTGCCTGGGCAACCCCAGGGGCGGTGGGTGAAAAACTGTTTTTT. Translating gives CAWATPGAVGEKLFF.